These T cell receptor beta chains were read from a single sample in a study of CD8 T cells in ankylosing spondylitis. TCRdb itself ran the 5' RACE reads through MiXCR, one entry per CDR3 protein. Altogether 670,000 or so distinct CDR3 sequences are present, around 17% being singletons, with the ten largest covering under 20%. Material: blood, either unsorted or a sorted T cell fraction (not recorded which). The source of these receptors is a male donor with ankylosing spondylitis. Each CDR3 is given with its conserved first and last residue. D genes are given only for firm matches. Expanded clones get a size class; other rows say once, few or many, or leave the size out.

NA	NA	TRBV11-2	TRBJ2-7	TGTGCCAGCAGTCGACTTTCCGGCGAGCAGTACTTC	CASSRLSGEQYF
NA	few	TRBV4-1	TRBJ2-2	TGCGCCAGCAGCCAAGATGGGGCGGGTCTGGGGGAGCTGTTTTTT	CASSQDGAGLGELFF
NA	NA	TRBV28	TRBJ1-5	TGTGCCAGCAGTTTATCGGGGAATGGGCAGCCCCAGCATTTT	CASSLSGNGQPQHF
NA	NA	TRBV19	TRBJ2-7	TGTGCCAGTAGTCTCCGACAGGCGGCGGACTACGAGCAGTACTTC	CASSLRQAADYEQYF
TRBD1	few	TRBV24-1	TRBJ2-2	TGTGCCACCAGTGATCAGGACAGGGGTTTTAGCGGGGAGCTGTTTTTT	CATSDQDRGFSGELFF
NA	once	TRBV27	TRBJ2-1	TGTGCCAGCAGTTTAAGGGACACCAACAATGAGCAGTTCTTC	CASSLRDTNNEQFF
TRBD1	NA	TRBV6-2/TRBV6-3	TRBJ2-7	TGTGCCAGCAGTTACTTGAGGACAGGTTCCTACGAGCAGTACTTC	CASSYLRTGSYEQYF
TRBD1	NA	TRBV2	TRBJ1-1	TGTGCCAGCAGTCGGACAGGGGGAATTCGGAACACTGAAGCTTTCTTT	CASSRTGGIRNTEAFF
NA	few	TRBV4-3	TRBJ2-3	TGCGCCAGCAGCCAGACCCGGGCAGATACGCAGTATTTT	CASSQTRADTQYF
NA	NA	TRBV12-3/TRBV12-4	TRBJ2-1	TGTGCCAGCAGTTTTTCCCAAATCGGCAATGAGCAGTTCTTC	CASSFSQIGNEQFF